Shown below are 8 T cell receptor beta chains from a single sample sequenced in a study of T cell clones after liver transplantation. The data were produced by immunoSEQ multiplex PCR, yet TCRdb's version contains in-frame clones alone and is incomplete. Of tens of thousands of clones in the sample, about 86% were seen once. Specimen: CD4+ T cells from blood, collected 24 months after liver transplant. Receptors originate from a human patient who received a liver transplant. Some T cells may trace back to the graft donor.

The chain couples TRBV4-2 to TRBJ1-4, with D possibly matching TRBD1 (5 bases). Germline CDR1 reads LGHNA; CDR2 reads YNFKEQ. This CDR3 has 15 amino acids. The V end was cut by 1 base, the J end by 8 bases, with 14 bases between. The CDR3 region has the DNA TGTGCCAGCAGCCAAGTCGGGCAGGGAGAGGAAAAACTGTTTTTT. Translation gives CASSQVGQGEEKLFF.

The V call is TRBV19, the J call TRBJ2-7, with 8 bases that match TRBD1. Trimming removed 10 bases from V and 0 bases from J; junction bases left unmatched: 8. Germline loops: CDR1 LNHDA, CDR2 SQIVND (reference sequence). The CDR3 is 14 amino acids. The CDR3 protein is CATKTGVGSYEQYF. Written as DNA, the CDR3 is TGTGCCACCAAGACAGGGGTCGGCTCCTACGAGCAGTACTTC.

The chain couples TRBV19 to TRBJ1-1, with D possibly being TRBD1 (6 bases). CDR1 and CDR2 (germline): LNHDA, SQIVND (reference sequence). V lost 6 bases and J lost 1, with 9 bases in between. The CDR3 spans 13 residues. The CDR3 spells CASRLTGNTEAFF. In DNA, the CDR3 is TGTGCCAGTAGATTGACAGGGAACACTGAAGCTTTCTTT. The whole variable domain, remainder taken from reference TRBV19 and TRBJ1-1, is DGGITQSPKYLFRKEGQNVTLSCEQNLNHDAMYWYRQDPGQGLRLIYYSQIVNDFQKGDIAEGYSVSREKKESFPLTVTSAQKNPTAFYLCASRLTGNTEAFFGQGTRLTVV.

The chain combines TRBV19 with TRBJ2-1, with 15 bases lining up with TRBD2. Unmatched junction bases numbered 4, after V lost 5 bases and J lost 5 bases. Germline V gene sequence: CDR1 LNHDA, CDR2 SQIVND (reference sequence). The CDR3 consists of 16 residues. CDR3 sequence (DNA): TGTGCCAGTAGTGCTAGGACTAGCGGGGGGGACAATGAGCAGTTCTTC. Encoded protein: CASSARTSGGDNEQFF.

This sequence joins TRBV6-1 and TRBJ1-1; D not resolved. The CDR3 covers 13 residues. Trimming took 5 bases from V and 4 from J, leaving 11 bases between them. Germline-derived CDR1 and CDR2 are MNHNS and SASEGT. CDR3 residues: CASSKIQGTEAFF. DNA for the CDR3: TGTGCCAGCAGTAAAATACAAGGCACTGAAGCTTTCTTT.

The chain uses TRBV30 and TRBJ2-5; D is uncertain. Germline V gene sequence: CDR1 GTSNPN, CDR2 SVGIG (reference sequence). The V and J ends lost 0 bases and 1 base respectively, with 9 bases between them. This CDR3 has 14 amino acids. The DNA of the CDR3 is TGTGCCTGGAGTGTAACCCCCCTCCAAGAGACCCAGTACTTC. It yields the protein CAWSVTPLQETQYF.

The chain uses TRBV9 and TRBJ2-7; 9 bases align to TRBD2. The CDR3 runs 16 residues. Per the germline V gene, CDR1 is SGDLS and CDR2 is YYNGEE. Losses at the gene ends were 0 bases for V and 5 bases for J; bases not matched to a gene: 9. DNA of the CDR3: TGTGCCAGCAGCGTAGGGGGTAGCGGGAGTTTCGACGAGCAGTACTTC. This codes for CASSVGGSGSFDEQYF.

This clone was observed a few times. The chain employs TRBV7-2 and TRBJ1-3; D perhaps matches TRBD1 (5 bases). V dropped 0 bases and J dropped 1 base, with 10 bases sitting between them. The CDR3 sequence is 16 residues long. Germline V gene lookup returns CDR1 SGHTA and CDR2 FQGNSA. The CDR3 region has the DNA TGTGCCAGCAGCTTAGCTTGGGACGAATCTGGAAACACCATATATTTT. Translated: CASSLAWDESGNTIYF.